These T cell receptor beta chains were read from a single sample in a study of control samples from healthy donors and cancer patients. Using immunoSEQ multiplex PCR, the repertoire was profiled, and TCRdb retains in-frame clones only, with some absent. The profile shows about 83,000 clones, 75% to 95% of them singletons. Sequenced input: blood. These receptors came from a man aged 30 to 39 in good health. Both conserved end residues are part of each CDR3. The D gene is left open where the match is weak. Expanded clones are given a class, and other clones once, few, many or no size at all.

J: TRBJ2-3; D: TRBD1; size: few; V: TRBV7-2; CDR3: CASSLHRGRSWVTDTQYF; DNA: TGTGCCAGCAGCCTACATAGGGGGCGGTCCTGGGTCACAGATACGCAGTATTTT
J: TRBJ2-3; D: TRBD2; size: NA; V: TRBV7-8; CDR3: CASSRAGDTDTQYF; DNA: TGTGCCAGCAGCCGAGCGGGGGACACAGATACGCAGTATTTT
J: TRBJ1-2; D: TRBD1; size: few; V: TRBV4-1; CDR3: CASSPGTGGVEYGYTF; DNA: TGCGCCAGCAGCCCGGGGACAGGGGGAGTAGAATATGGCTACACCTTC
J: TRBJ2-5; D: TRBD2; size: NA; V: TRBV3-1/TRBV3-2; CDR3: CASSQETGLAVETQYF; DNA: TGTGCCAGCAGCCAAGAGACGGGACTAGCGGTAGAGACCCAGTACTTC
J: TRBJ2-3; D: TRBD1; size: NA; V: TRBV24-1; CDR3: CATRGTASTDTQYF; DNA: TGTGCCACCAGAGGGACAGCCAGCACAGATACGCAGTATTTT
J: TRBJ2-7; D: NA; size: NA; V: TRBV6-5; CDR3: CAIATASYEQYF; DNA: TGTGCCATCGCGACGGCCTCCTACGAGCAGTACTTC
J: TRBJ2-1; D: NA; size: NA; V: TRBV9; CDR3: CASSANTRLDWGHEQFF; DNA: TGTGCCAGCAGCGCCAACACCCGACTAGATTGGGGGCATGAGCAGTTCTTC
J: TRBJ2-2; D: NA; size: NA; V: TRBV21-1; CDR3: CASSKAGTGISNTGELFF; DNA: TGTGCCAGCAGCAAAGCCGGGACAGGGATTTCGAACACCGGGGAGCTGTTTTTT
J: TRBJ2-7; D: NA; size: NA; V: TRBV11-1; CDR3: CASSSPGLYEQYF; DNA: TGTGCCAGCAGCTCTCCGGGCCTCTACGAGCAGTACTTC
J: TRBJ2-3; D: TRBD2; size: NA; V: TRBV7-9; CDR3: CASSPSGGRTDTQYF; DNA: TGTGCCAGCAGCCCCAGCGGGGGGAGGACAGATACGCAGTATTTT
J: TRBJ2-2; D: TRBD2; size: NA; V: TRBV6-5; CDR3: CASRVSGGNTGELFF; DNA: TGTGCCAGCAGAGTTAGCGGGGGGAACACCGGGGAGCTGTTTTTT
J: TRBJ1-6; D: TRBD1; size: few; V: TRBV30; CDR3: CASRQGSYNSPLHF; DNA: TGTGCCTCGCGACAGGGATCCTATAATTCACCCCTCCACTTT
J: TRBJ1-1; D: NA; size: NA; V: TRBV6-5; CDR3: CASSYNGGTEAFF; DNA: TGTGCCAGCAGTTACAATGGGGGCACTGAAGCTTTCTTT
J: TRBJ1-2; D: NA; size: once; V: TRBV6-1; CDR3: CASSEWGYTF; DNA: TGTGCCAGCAGTGAATGGGGCTACACCTTC
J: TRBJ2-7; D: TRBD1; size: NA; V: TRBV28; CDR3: CASSRDREPAYEQYF; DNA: TGTGCCAGCAGTCGGGACAGGGAGCCGGCGTACGAGCAGTACTTC
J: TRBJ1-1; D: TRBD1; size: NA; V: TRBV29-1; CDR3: CSVEFDRAQFSTEAFF; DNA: TGCAGCGTTGAATTTGACAGGGCCCAGTTTAGCACTGAAGCTTTCTTT
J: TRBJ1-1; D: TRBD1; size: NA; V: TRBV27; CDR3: CASSPRAGQGGVSFF; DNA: TGTGCCAGCAGTCCCAGGGCCGGACAGGGCGGTGTGTCTTTCTTT
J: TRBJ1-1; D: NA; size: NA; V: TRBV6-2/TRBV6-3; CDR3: CASSLGTLGNTEAFF; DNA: TGTGCCAGCAGTCTCGGGACCCTGGGGAACACTGAAGCTTTCTTT
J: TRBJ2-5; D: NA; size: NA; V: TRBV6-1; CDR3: CASSEVQGGETQYF; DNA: TGTGCCAGCAGTGAGGTGCAGGGCGGGGAGACCCAGTACTTC
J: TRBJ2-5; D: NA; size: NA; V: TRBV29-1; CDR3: CSVDDRSPQETQYF; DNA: TGCAGCGTCGACGACAGGAGCCCCCAAGAGACCCAGTACTTC
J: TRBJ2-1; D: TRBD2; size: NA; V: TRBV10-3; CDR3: CAISGTSGFYNEQFF; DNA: TGTGCCATCAGTGGGACTAGCGGGTTCTACAATGAGCAGTTCTTC
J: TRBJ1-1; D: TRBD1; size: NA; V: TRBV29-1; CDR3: CSVTPGGAEAFF; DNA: TGCAGCGTGACCCCAGGGGGAGCTGAAGCTTTCTTT
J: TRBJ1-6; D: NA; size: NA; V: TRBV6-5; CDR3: CASTAGGQHSPLHF; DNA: TGTGCCAGCACCGCGGGGGGGCAGCATTCACCCCTCCACTTT
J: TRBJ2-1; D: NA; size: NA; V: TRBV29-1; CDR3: CSVASTGKHEQFF; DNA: TGCAGCGTTGCCTCTACAGGGAAACATGAGCAGTTCTTC
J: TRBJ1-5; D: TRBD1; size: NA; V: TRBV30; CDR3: CAWSLLGTGGQPQHF; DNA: TGTGCCTGGAGCCTTCTAGGGACAGGGGGTCAGCCCCAGCATTTT